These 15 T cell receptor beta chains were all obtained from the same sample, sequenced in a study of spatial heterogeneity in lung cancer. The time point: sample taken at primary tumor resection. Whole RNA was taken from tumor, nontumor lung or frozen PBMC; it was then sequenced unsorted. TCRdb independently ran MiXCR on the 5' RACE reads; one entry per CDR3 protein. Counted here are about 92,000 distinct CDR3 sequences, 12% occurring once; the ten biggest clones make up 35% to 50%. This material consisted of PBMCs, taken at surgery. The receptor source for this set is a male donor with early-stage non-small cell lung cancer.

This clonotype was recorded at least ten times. The CDR3 reads CASSLVAREETQYF. CDR3 bases: TGCGCCAGCAGCTTAGTGGCCAGAGAAGAGACCCAGTACTTC. The chain is built from TRBV5-1 and TRBJ2-5; D is ambiguous. V lost 2 bases and J lost 3, with 11 bases in between. This CDR3 spans 14 amino acids. Germline V gene lookup returns CDR1 SGHRS and CDR2 YFSETQ.

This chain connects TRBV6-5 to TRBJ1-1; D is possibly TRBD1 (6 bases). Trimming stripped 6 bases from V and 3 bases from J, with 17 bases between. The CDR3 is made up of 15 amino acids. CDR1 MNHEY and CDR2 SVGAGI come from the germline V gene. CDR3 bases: TGTGCCAGCAGGCGATACAGGGAAGCTTACACTGAAGCTTTCTTT. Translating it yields CASRRYREAYTEAFF.

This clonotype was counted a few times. CDR3 region: CAITEGGGYGYTF. In nucleotides, the CDR3 is TGTGCCATCACCGAGGGCGGCGGCTATGGCTACACCTTC. The rearrangement links TRBV10-3 to TRBJ1-2; D gene unclear. Germline CDR1 reads ENHRY; CDR2 reads SYGVKD. Deletions cut 7 bases from V and 4 bases from J, with 13 bases between. The CDR3 contains 13 residues.

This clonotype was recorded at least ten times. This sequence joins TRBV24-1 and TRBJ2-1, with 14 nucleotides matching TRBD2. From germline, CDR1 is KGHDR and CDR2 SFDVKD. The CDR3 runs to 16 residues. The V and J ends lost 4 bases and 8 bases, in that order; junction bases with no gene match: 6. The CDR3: CATSDPGTSGSDEQFF. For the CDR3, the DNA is TGTGCCACCAGTGACCCTGGGACTAGCGGGAGTGATGAGCAGTTCTTC.

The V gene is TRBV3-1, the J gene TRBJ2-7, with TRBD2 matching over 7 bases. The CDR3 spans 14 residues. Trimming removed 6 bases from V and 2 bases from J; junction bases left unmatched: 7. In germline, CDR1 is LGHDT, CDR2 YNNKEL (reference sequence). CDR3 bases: TGTGCCAGCAGTCTCGGGGGGAGTCCCTACGAGCAGTACTTC. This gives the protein CASSLGGSPYEQYF.

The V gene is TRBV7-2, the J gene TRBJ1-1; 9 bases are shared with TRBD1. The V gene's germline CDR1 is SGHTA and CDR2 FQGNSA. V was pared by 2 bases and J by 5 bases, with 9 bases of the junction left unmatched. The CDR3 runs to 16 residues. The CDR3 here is CASSLSPGQGRTEAFF. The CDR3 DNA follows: TGTGCCAGCAGCTTAAGTCCGGGACAGGGCCGAACTGAAGCTTTCTTT.

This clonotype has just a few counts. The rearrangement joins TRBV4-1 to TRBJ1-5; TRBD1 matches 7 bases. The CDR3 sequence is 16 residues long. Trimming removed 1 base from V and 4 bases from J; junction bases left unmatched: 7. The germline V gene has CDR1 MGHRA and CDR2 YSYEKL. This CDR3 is CASSQGYGQVNQPQHF. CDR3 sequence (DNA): TGCGCCAGCAGCCAAGGATACGGACAGGTAAATCAGCCCCAGCATTTT.

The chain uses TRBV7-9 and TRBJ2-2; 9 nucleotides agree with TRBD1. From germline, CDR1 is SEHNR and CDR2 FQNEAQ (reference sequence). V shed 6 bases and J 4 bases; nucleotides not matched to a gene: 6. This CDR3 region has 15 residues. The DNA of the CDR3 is TGTGCCAGCAGTGCCGGGACAGGGATCACCGGGGAGCTGTTTTTT. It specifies CASSAGTGITGELFF.

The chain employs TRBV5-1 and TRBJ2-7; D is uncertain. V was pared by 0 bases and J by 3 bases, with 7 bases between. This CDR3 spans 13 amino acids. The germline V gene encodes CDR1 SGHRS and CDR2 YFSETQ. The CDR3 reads CASSLDPGYEQYF. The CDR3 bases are TGCGCCAGCAGCTTGGACCCAGGCTACGAGCAGTACTTC. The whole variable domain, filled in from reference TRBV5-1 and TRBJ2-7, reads KAGVTQTPRYLIKTRGQQVTLSCSPISGHRSVSWYQQTPGQGLQFLFEYFSETQRNKGNFPGRFSGRQFSNSRSEMNVSTLELGDSALYLCASSLDPGYEQYFGPGTRLTVT.

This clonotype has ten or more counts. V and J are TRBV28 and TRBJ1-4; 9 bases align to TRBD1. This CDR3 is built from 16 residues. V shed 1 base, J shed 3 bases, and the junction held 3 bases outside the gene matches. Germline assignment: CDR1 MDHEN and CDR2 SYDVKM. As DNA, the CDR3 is TGTGCCAGCAGTTTATCGGACAGGGGCCCTAATGAAAAACTGTTTTTT. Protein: CASSLSDRGPNEKLFF.

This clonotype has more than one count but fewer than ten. The CDR3 DNA sequence: TGTGCCAGCAGCCGGGCCATCGGGGCCTGGGGGGCCAACGTCCTGACTTTC. Amino acids: CASSRAIGAWGANVLTF. The rearrangement links TRBV5-6 to TRBJ2-6; D possibly matches TRBD1 or TRBD2 (5 bases each). This CDR3 has 17 amino acids. The V and J ends lost 4 bases and 4 bases respectively, with 18 bases between them. Germline values: CDR1 SGHDT, CDR2 YYEEEE.

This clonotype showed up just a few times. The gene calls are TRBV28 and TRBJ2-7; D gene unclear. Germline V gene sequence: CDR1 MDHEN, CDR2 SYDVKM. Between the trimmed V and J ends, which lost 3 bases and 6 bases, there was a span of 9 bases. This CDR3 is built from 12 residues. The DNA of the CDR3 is TGTGCCAGCAGTTTCCGCTTAGTCGAGCAGTACTTC. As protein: CASSFRLVEQYF.

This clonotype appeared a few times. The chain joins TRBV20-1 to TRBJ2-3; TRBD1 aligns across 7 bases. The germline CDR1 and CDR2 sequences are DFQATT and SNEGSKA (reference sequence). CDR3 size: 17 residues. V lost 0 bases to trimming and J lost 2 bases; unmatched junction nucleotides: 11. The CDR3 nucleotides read TGCAGTGCTAGAGATTCAGAAGGGGGCACGTTCACAGATACGCAGTATTTT. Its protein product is CSARDSEGGTFTDTQYF.

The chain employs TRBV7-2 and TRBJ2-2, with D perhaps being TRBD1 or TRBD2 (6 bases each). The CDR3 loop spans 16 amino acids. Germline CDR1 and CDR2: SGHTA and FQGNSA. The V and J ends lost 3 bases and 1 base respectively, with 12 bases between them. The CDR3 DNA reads TGTGCCAGCAGCTTCCAACAGGGAGGGAACACCGGGGAGCTGTTTTTT. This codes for CASSFQQGGNTGELFF.

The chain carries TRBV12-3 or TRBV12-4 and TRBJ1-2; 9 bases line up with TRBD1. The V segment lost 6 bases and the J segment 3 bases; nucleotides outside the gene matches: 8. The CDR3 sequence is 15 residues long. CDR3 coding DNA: TGTGCCAGCAGCTCTACGGGACAGGGTGACTATGGCTACACCTTC. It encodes CASSSTGQGDYGYTF.